The TCR beta chain under discussion was sequenced for a study of blood T cell repertoires in COVID-19. Cohort 3 donors counted as recovered after two negative PCRs, clearance, or resolved symptoms. Looked up from germline, CDR1 is MNHNY and CDR2 is SVGAGI (reference sequence). V lost 4 bases, J lost 2 bases, and 4 bases lay in between. The CDR3 contains 12 residues. This table comes from immunoSEQ multiplex PCR, and its TCRdb copy is limited to in-frame clones, with some not included. In the table there are about 320,000 clones, around 84% of which are singletons. Sequenced material: PBMCs or T cells enriched from blood (not recorded which). The clonotype was recovered from a woman under 30 who had recovered from COVID-19. The V call is TRBV6-6, the J call TRBJ2-3, with D uncertain. Written as DNA, the CDR3 is TGTGCCAGCAGTTCAGACACAGATACGCAGTATTTT. Amino acids: CASSSDTDTQYF.